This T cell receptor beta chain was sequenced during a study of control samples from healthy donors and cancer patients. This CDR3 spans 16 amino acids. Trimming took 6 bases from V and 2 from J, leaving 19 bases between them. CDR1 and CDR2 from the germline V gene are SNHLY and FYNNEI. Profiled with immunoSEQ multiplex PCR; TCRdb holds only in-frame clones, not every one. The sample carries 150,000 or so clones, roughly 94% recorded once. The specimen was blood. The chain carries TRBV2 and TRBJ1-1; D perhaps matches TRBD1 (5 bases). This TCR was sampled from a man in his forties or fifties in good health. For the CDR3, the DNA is TGTGCCAGCAGGGCCGGGCCGCGCGGGGGAAACACTGAAGCTTTCTTT. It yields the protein CASRAGPRGGNTEAFF.